Following are 8 T cell receptor beta chains from one sample sequenced in a study of response to subunit inactivated influenza vaccine. TCRdb re-derived calls from the RT-PCR reads in MiXCR, one entry per CDR3 protein. The data show hundreds of thousands of distinct CDR3 sequences, roughly 18% seen once. The starting material was PBMCs from blood, obtained 5 days after vaccination. Source of these receptors: a man aged 45-60 years who received an inactivated influenza vaccine.

V usage is TRBV20-1 and J usage is TRBJ1-5, with 8 bases identical to TRBD1. This CDR3 region has 14 residues. Trimming removed 4 bases from V and 7 bases from J; junction bases left unmatched: 9. Germline CDR1 DFQATT, CDR2 SNEGSKA (reference sequence). CDR3 amino acids: CSANGGRGPQPQHF. The CDR3 DNA is TGCAGTGCTAATGGCGGCAGGGGGCCCCAGCCCCAGCATTTT.

In this sample, this clonotype turned up a few times. V is TRBV4-1 and J is TRBJ2-7; 11 positions match TRBD2. The CDR3 consists of 18 residues. With V trimmed by 0 bases and J by 0 bases, 7 bases remained unmatched. Germline assignment: CDR1 MGHRA and CDR2 YSYEKL. The CDR3 nucleotides are TGCGCCAGCAGCCAAGATCCGACTAGCGGGATCCTCTCCTACGAGCAGTACTTC. This translates into CASSQDPTSGILSYEQYF.

V gene TRBV12-3 or TRBV12-4 combines with J gene TRBJ1-2; TRBD1 matches 8 bases. CDR3 length: 13 residues. Trimming cost V 11 bases and J 8 bases; bases outside gene matches: 13. In nucleotides, the CDR3 is TGTGCCTCAAAGACAGGGGCGCTTGGCGGCTACACCTTC. Amino acid sequence: CASKTGALGGYTF.

This clonotype was seen more than once but under ten times. The chain carries TRBV6-1 and TRBJ2-3, with D uncertain. The CDR3 covers 14 residues. CDR1 MNHNS and CDR2 SASEGT come from the germline V gene. With 5 bases removed from V and 2 bases from J, the gap between germline ends came to 11 bases. The CDR3 sequence is CASSLVGATDTQYF. CDR3 DNA sequence: TGTGCCAGCAGTCTCGTTGGTGCCACAGATACGCAGTATTTT.

Turning to this clonotype: One end of the junction fails to match germline, which may point to a read error. The rearrangement uses TRBV12-3 or TRBV12-4 and TRBJ2-1; D is ambiguous. This CDR3 is 12 amino acids long. This CDR3 is CASSPKADEQLF. For the CDR3, the DNA is TGTGCCAGCAGTCCGAAAGCCGATGAGCAGTTGTTC.

In its sample, this clonotype was seen many times. CDR3 loop: CSAQGLAGNTGELFF. For the CDR3, the DNA is TGCAGTGCCCAGGGACTAGCGGGAAACACCGGGGAGCTGTTTTTT. The chain combines TRBV20-1 with TRBJ2-2, with 13 bases aligning to TRBD2. The CDR3 extends over 15 amino acids. The V segment lost 6 bases and the J segment 2 bases; nucleotides outside the gene matches: 3. The germline gives CDR1 DFQATT, CDR2 SNEGSKA (reference sequence).

This clonotype occurred many times. V and J are TRBV20-1 and TRBJ2-3, with a weak D call TRBD2 (5 bases). Germline assignment: CDR1 DFQATT and CDR2 SNEGSKA (reference sequence). This CDR3 has 15 amino acids. Trimming stripped 3 bases from V and 0 bases from J, with 13 bases between. In nucleotides, the CDR3 is TGCAGTGCTAGTCTAGCAGTAGGGAGCACAGATACGCAGTATTTT. This encodes CSASLAVGSTDTQYF.

CDR3 sequence: CSARDRYRQGAGEQFF. The CDR3 DNA follows: TGCAGTGCTAGAGATCGTTATCGACAGGGGGCTGGTGAGCAGTTCTTC. The chain employs TRBV20-1 and TRBJ2-1; 10 positions agree with TRBD1. The CDR3 runs to 16 residues. Germline V gives CDR1 DFQATT, CDR2 SNEGSKA (reference sequence). The V segment lost 0 bases and the J segment 9 bases; nucleotides outside the gene matches: 11.